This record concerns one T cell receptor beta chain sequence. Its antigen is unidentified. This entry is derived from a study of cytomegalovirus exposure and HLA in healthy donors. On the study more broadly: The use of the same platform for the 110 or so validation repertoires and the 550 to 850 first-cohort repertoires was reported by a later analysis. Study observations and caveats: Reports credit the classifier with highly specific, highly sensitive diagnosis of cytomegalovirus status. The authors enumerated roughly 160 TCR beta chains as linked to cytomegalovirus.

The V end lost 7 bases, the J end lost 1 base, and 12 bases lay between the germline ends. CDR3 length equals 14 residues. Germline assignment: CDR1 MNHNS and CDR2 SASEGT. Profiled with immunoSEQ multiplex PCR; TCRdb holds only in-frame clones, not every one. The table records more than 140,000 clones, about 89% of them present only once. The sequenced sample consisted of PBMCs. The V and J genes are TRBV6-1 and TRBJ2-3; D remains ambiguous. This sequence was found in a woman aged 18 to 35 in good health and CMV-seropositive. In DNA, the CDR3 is TGTGCCAGCAAGTCTGGTGGAGGCACAGATACGCAGTATTTT. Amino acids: CASKSGGGTDTQYF.